These T cell receptor beta chains were read from a single sample in a study of OX40 agonist ivuxolimab in advanced cancers. Some clones are missing from TCRdb's copy, which holds only in-frame ones; the method was immunoSEQ multiplex PCR. Here the sample spans some 74,000 clones, roughly 88% being singletons. The material sequenced was CD4+ or CD8+ T cells sorted from blood, taken in a trial of the OX40 agonist ivuxolimab. The receptors shown here come from an adult with an advanced solid tumor such as melanoma, head and neck, liver or kidney cancer. CDR3s include the opening cysteine and the closing phenylalanine or tryptophan. Rows give clone size only sometimes, using once, few, many, or a class for an expanded clone.

V: TRBV11-1
size: NA
J: TRBJ2-3
CDR3: CASSSSGPARDTQYF

V: TRBV25-1
size: NA
J: TRBJ2-7
CDR3: CASSAYYEQYF

V: TRBV4-3
size: NA
J: TRBJ1-1
CDR3: CASSQSVTGNTEAFF

V: TRBV7-3
size: NA
J: TRBJ2-6
CDR3: CASSLSGGGSGANVLTF

V: TRBV18
size: NA
J: TRBJ1-2
CDR3: CASSLLQDTYGYTF

V: TRBV7-9
size: NA
J: TRBJ1-4
CDR3: CASSPWTGLNEKLFF

V: TRBV4-1
size: NA
J: TRBJ2-5
CDR3: CASSQVWQGLYQETQYF

V: TRBV7-2
size: NA
J: TRBJ2-1
CDR3: CASSLGLGGSYNEQFF

V: TRBV28
size: once
J: TRBJ2-7
CDR3: CASRDPHEQYF

V: TRBV7-3
size: NA
J: TRBJ2-1
CDR3: CASSFGRAAYNEQFF

V: TRBV7-3
size: NA
J: TRBJ2-1
CDR3: CASSRSYGGNYNEQFF

V: TRBV28
size: NA
J: TRBJ2-7
CDR3: CASSLWGSGSYEQYF

V: TRBV11-2
size: NA
J: TRBJ2-2
CDR3: CASSSMGSGRAYHGELFF

V: TRBV28
size: once
J: TRBJ1-6
CDR3: CASSLFGPYNNSPLHF

V: TRBV7-8
size: once
J: TRBJ2-7
CDR3: CASNVKRDKIEQYF

V: TRBV5-8
size: few
J: TRBJ2-2
CDR3: CASSATGTGELFF

V: TRBV7-2
size: NA
J: TRBJ1-5
CDR3: CASSSLHGADQPQHF

V: TRBV4-1
size: NA
J: NA
CDR3: CASSQDLGFSGQGRAYEQYF

V: TRBV21-1
size: once
J: TRBJ2-3
CDR3: CASSKPRGLAGGIGTDTQYF

V: TRBV30
size: few
J: TRBJ2-1
CDR3: CAWANSGSSYNEQFF

V: TRBV27
size: NA
J: TRBJ2-1
CDR3: CASSKASGSSYNEQFF

V: TRBV7-2
size: once
J: TRBJ2-5
CDR3: CASSSYRDYTQYF

V: TRBV14
size: NA
J: TRBJ2-7
CDR3: CASSPSHVGQYF

V: TRBV27
size: NA
J: TRBJ2-6
CDR3: CASSPYLFGANVLTF

V: TRBV6-6
size: NA
J: TRBJ1-2
CDR3: CASSYSGLTRDYGYTF

V: TRBV19
size: NA
J: TRBJ1-3
CDR3: CASSDRRNTIYF

V: TRBV7-2
size: NA
J: TRBJ2-7
CDR3: CASSYEGFGEQYF

V: TRBV4-2
size: NA
J: TRBJ2-3
CDR3: CASSQRQLVADTQYF

V: TRBV7-9
size: NA
J: TRBJ2-1
CDR3: CASSLGAGGVDEQFF

V: TRBV28
size: NA
J: TRBJ1-1
CDR3: CASSSVGTAYEAFF

V: TRBV7-9
size: NA
J: TRBJ2-3
CDR3: CASRRTSGSVADTQYF

V: TRBV5-4
size: NA
J: TRBJ1-2
CDR3: CASSVGQGRDGYGYTF

V: TRBV28
size: NA
J: TRBJ1-1
CDR3: CASSSYPRTGTEAFF

V: TRBV6-1
size: once
J: TRBJ2-7
CDR3: CASSEAWTGKRQLRHEQYF

V: TRBV5-1
size: NA
J: TRBJ2-2
CDR3: CASSPGGINTGELFF

V: TRBV5-1
size: NA
J: TRBJ2-7
CDR3: CASSLEVRDEQYF

V: TRBV6-5
size: NA
J: TRBJ1-5
CDR3: CASSPTGASNQPQHF

V: TRBV18
size: NA
J: TRBJ2-4
CDR3: CASSPQYKGNIQYF

V: TRBV7-3
size: NA
J: TRBJ2-7
CDR3: CASSLTGRGHYEQYF

V: TRBV2
size: NA
J: TRBJ2-2
CDR3: CAGRGTGELFF

V: TRBV28
size: NA
J: TRBJ2-7
CDR3: CASSRTDGNLYEQYF

V: TRBV10-3
size: NA
J: TRBJ2-3
CDR3: CAISETSGTDTQYF

V: TRBV19
size: NA
J: TRBJ1-3
CDR3: CASSISGTAGNTIYF

V: TRBV7-3
size: NA
J: TRBJ2-3
CDR3: CASSPNGVETDTQYF